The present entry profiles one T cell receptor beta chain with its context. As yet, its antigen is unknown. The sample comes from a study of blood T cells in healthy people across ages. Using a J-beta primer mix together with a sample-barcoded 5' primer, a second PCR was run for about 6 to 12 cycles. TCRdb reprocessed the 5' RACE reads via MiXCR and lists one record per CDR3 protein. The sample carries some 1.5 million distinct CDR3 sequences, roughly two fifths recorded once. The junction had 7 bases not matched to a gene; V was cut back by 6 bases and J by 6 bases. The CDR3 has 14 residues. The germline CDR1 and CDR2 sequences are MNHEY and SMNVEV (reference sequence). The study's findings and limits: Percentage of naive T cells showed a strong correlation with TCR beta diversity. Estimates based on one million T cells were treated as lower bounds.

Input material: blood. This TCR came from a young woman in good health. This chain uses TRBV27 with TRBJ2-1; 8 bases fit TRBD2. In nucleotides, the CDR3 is TGTGCCAGCAGCCCGGGACTAGAGTTCAATGAGCAGTTCTTC. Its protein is CASSPGLEFNEQFF.